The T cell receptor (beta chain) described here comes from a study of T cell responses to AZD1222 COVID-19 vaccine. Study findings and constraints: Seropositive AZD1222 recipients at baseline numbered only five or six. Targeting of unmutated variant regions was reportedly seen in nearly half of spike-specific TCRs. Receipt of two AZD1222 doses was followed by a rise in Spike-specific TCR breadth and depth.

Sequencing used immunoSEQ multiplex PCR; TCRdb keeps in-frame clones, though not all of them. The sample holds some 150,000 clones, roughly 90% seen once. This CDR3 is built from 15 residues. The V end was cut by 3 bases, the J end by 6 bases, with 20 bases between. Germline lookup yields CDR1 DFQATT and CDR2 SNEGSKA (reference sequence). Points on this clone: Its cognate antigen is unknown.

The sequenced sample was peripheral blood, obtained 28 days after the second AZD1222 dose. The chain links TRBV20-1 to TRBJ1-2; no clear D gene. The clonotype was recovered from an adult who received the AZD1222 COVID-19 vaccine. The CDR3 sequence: CSASPRWAREDGYTF. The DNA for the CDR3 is TGCAGTGCTAGTCCCAGGTGGGCCCGGGAGGATGGCTACACCTTC.